Listed below are T cell receptor beta chains from one sample, sequenced in a study of siplizumab effects on memory and regulatory T cells. Clones were read by immunoSEQ multiplex PCR, and TCRdb kept only the in-frame ones, dropping some. The profile shows about 87,000 clones, 94% of them singletons. The sample comprised non-Treg CD4+ T cells sorted from blood. These receptors were collected from a human donor in good health. Each CDR3 is given with its conserved first and last residue. The D gene is left open where the match is weak. Clone size, where shown, is once, few, many, or a class for clones that have expanded.

J gene: TRBJ2-7
clone size: NA
D gene: NA
V gene: TRBV18
CDR3 protein: CASSPFEAGTEQYF
CDR3 DNA: TGTGCCAGCTCACCATTTGAGGCAGGGACCGAGCAGTACTTC

J gene: TRBJ1-5
clone size: NA
D gene: TRBD1
V gene: TRBV19
CDR3 protein: CASSITQGAWGQPQHF
CDR3 DNA: TGTGCCAGTAGTATAACACAGGGGGCCTGGGGGCAGCCCCAGCATTTT

J gene: TRBJ2-1
clone size: NA
D gene: TRBD2
V gene: TRBV18
CDR3 protein: CASSPTLGGRDYNEQFF
CDR3 DNA: TGTGCCAGCTCACCAACCCTTGGCGGGAGGGACTACAATGAGCAGTTCTTC

J gene: TRBJ2-5
clone size: NA
D gene: TRBD2
V gene: TRBV6-1
CDR3 protein: CASSEGGLAVKQETQYF
CDR3 DNA: TGTGCCAGCAGTGAGGGGGGACTAGCGGTGAAGCAAGAGACCCAGTACTTC

J gene: TRBJ2-1
clone size: NA
D gene: NA
V gene: TRBV10-1
CDR3 protein: CASRSGVYSYNEQFF
CDR3 DNA: TGCGCCAGCAGATCAGGGGTATACTCCTACAATGAGCAGTTCTTC

J gene: TRBJ2-7
clone size: NA
D gene: NA
V gene: TRBV11-3
CDR3 protein: CASSLGIRPDSEQYF
CDR3 DNA: TGTGCCAGCAGCTTAGGAATTCGCCCCGACTCCGAGCAGTACTTC

J gene: TRBJ1-5
clone size: NA
D gene: TRBD1
V gene: TRBV5-1
CDR3 protein: CASSRTGDQPQHF
CDR3 DNA: TGCGCCAGCAGCCGGACAGGGGATCAGCCCCAGCATTTT

J gene: TRBJ2-1
clone size: NA
D gene: NA
V gene: TRBV27
CDR3 protein: CASRTDRISYNEQFF
CDR3 DNA: TGTGCCAGCCGCACGGACAGAATCTCCTACAATGAGCAGTTCTTC

J gene: TRBJ2-7
clone size: NA
D gene: NA
V gene: TRBV7-9
CDR3 protein: CASSKDGTYEQYF
CDR3 DNA: TGTGCCAGCAGCAAGGACGGGACCTACGAGCAGTACTTC

J gene: TRBJ2-1
clone size: NA
D gene: TRBD2
V gene: TRBV10-1
CDR3 protein: CASSEVGDVAGGRNEQFF
CDR3 DNA: TGCGCCAGCAGTGAGGTGGGAGATGTAGCGGGGGGCAGAAATGAGCAGTTCTTC

J gene: TRBJ2-3
clone size: NA
D gene: TRBD2
V gene: TRBV15
CDR3 protein: CATSRDRAGGNTQYF
CDR3 DNA: TGTGCCACCAGCAGAGATCGAGCGGGAGGGAATACGCAGTATTTT

J gene: TRBJ2-1
clone size: NA
D gene: NA
V gene: TRBV13
CDR3 protein: CASSPYRADIYNEQFF
CDR3 DNA: TGTGCCAGCAGCCCCTACCGGGCCGATATTTACAATGAGCAGTTCTTC

J gene: TRBJ2-1
clone size: NA
D gene: TRBD1
V gene: TRBV5-1
CDR3 protein: CASSETGAPYNEQFF
CDR3 DNA: TGCGCCAGCAGCGAGACAGGGGCGCCTTACAATGAGCAGTTCTTC

J gene: TRBJ1-2
clone size: NA
D gene: TRBD1
V gene: TRBV5-6
CDR3 protein: CASSFGTVNYGYTF
CDR3 DNA: TGTGCCAGCAGCTTCGGGACAGTTAACTATGGCTACACCTTC

J gene: TRBJ2-5
clone size: NA
D gene: NA
V gene: TRBV2
CDR3 protein: CASSERTAGETQYF
CDR3 DNA: TGTGCCAGCAGTGAACGGACGGCCGGTGAGACCCAGTACTTC

J gene: TRBJ2-3
clone size: once
D gene: TRBD2
V gene: TRBV5-4
CDR3 protein: CASSAGLAGSGDTQYF
CDR3 DNA: TGTGCCAGCAGCGCGGGACTAGCGGGAAGTGGAGATACGCAGTATTTT

J gene: TRBJ1-4
clone size: NA
D gene: NA
V gene: TRBV6-6
CDR3 protein: CASSSQGSASEKLFF
CDR3 DNA: TGTGCCAGCAGTTCCCAGGGGTCGGCTAGTGAAAAACTGTTTTTT

J gene: TRBJ2-5
clone size: NA
D gene: NA
V gene: TRBV5-4
CDR3 protein: CASGERGVKETQYF
CDR3 DNA: TGTGCCAGCGGAGAGAGGGGTGTAAAAGAGACCCAGTACTTC

J gene: TRBJ2-1
clone size: NA
D gene: NA
V gene: TRBV30
CDR3 protein: CAWALGGLAYNEQFF
CDR3 DNA: TGTGCCTGGGCCCTAGGGGGACTCGCCTACAATGAGCAGTTCTTC

J gene: TRBJ2-4
clone size: once
D gene: NA
V gene: TRBV2
CDR3 protein: CASSTTGGRNIQYF
CDR3 DNA: TGTGCCAGCAGTACGACAGGAGGTAGAAACATTCAGTACTTC

J gene: TRBJ1-1
clone size: NA
D gene: NA
V gene: TRBV9
CDR3 protein: CASSVDPREDTEAFF
CDR3 DNA: TGTGCCAGCAGCGTAGACCCCAGGGAGGACACTGAAGCTTTCTTT

J gene: TRBJ2-7
clone size: NA
D gene: NA
V gene: TRBV27
CDR3 protein: CASSLPLRTVSYEQYF
CDR3 DNA: TGTGCCAGCAGTTTACCCCTTCGGACAGTCAGCTACGAGCAGTACTTC

J gene: TRBJ1-2
clone size: NA
D gene: NA
V gene: TRBV19
CDR3 protein: CASSHRTGGGYTF
CDR3 DNA: TGTGCCAGTAGCCACAGGACCGGTGGTGGCTACACCTTC

J gene: TRBJ2-7
clone size: NA
D gene: TRBD2
V gene: TRBV6-1
CDR3 protein: CASSGAGGYEQYF
CDR3 DNA: TGTGCCAGCAGTGGGGCGGGGGGTTACGAGCAGTACTTC

J gene: TRBJ2-6
clone size: NA
D gene: TRBD2
V gene: TRBV27
CDR3 protein: CASSPPRGGLRSGANVLTF
CDR3 DNA: TGTGCCAGCAGTCCCCCTCGGGGAGGGCTCAGGTCTGGGGCCAACGTCCTGACTTTC

J gene: TRBJ2-7
clone size: NA
D gene: TRBD1
V gene: TRBV11-2
CDR3 protein: CASNPPTGGRGEQYF
CDR3 DNA: TGTGCCAGCAATCCACCCACAGGGGGGCGAGGAGAGCAGTACTTC

J gene: TRBJ2-7
clone size: NA
D gene: NA
V gene: TRBV15
CDR3 protein: CATSSGVSYEQYF
CDR3 DNA: TGTGCCACCAGCAGCGGGGTATCCTACGAGCAGTACTTC

J gene: TRBJ2-7
clone size: NA
D gene: NA
V gene: TRBV10-3
CDR3 protein: CASSAGEYYEQYF
CDR3 DNA: TGTGCCTCATCGGCAGGCGAATACTACGAGCAGTACTTC

J gene: TRBJ2-7
clone size: NA
D gene: TRBD2
V gene: TRBV11-3
CDR3 protein: CASSFERDYEQYF
CDR3 DNA: TGTGCCAGCAGCTTCGAGCGGGACTACGAGCAGTACTTC

J gene: TRBJ2-7
clone size: once
D gene: NA
V gene: TRBV7-2
CDR3 protein: CASSSRPLGEQYF
CDR3 DNA: TGTGCCAGCAGCTCCCGGCCTTTGGGGGAGCAGTACTTC